A single sample gave rise to the 20 T cell receptor beta chains below, sequenced in a study of CD8 T cells in Susac syndrome. RNA totalling about 0.5 to 1 ug underwent reverse transcription with random hexamers. In TCRdb, the immunoSEQ multiplex PCR reads were re-called with MiXCR into one record per CDR3 protein. The sample consists of roughly 180,000 distinct CDR3 sequences, about 93% of them appearing once. Sequenced material: CD4+ T cells from PBMCs. These receptors were taken from a human donor with Susac syndrome.

The J gene is TRBJ1-2, the V gene TRBV7-9, with D uncertain. CDR1 SEHNR and CDR2 FQNEAQ come from the germline V gene (reference sequence). The V gene lost 6 bases and the J gene lost 3 bases, with 14 bases spanning the gap. This CDR3 has 14 amino acids. The CDR3 nucleotides read TGTGCCAGCAGTTGGGCTGGGATAGACTATGGCTACACCTTC. It specifies CASSWAGIDYGYTF.

The chain links TRBV2 to TRBJ2-7; a possible D gene is TRBD2 (5 bases). The CDR3 extends over 12 amino acids. V lost 7 bases and J lost 4, with 11 bases in between. Looked up from germline, CDR1 is SNHLY and CDR2 is FYNNEI. The CDR3 sequence is CASTTREYEQYF. The CDR3 region has the DNA TGTGCCAGCACCACACGGGAATACGAGCAGTACTTC.

The chain has TRBV5-4 and TRBJ2-3; 10 bases are shared with TRBD2. The CDR3 sequence is 16 residues long. The germline V gene has CDR1 SGHNT and CDR2 YYREEE (reference sequence). With V trimmed by 4 bases and J by 5 bases, 10 bases remained unmatched. CDR3 amino acids: CASSGRTSGKGDTQYF. As DNA, the CDR3 is TGTGCCAGCAGCGGCCGGACTAGCGGAAAGGGAGATACGCAGTATTTT.

The chain recombines TRBV6-5 with TRBJ2-6, with D tentatively TRBD1 or TRBD2 (7 bases each). The CDR3 length is 19 residues. In germline, CDR1 is MNHEY, CDR2 SVGAGI. The germline V and J ends were trimmed by 2 bases and 0 bases, with 17 bases remaining between them. The CDR3 reads CASSYGGGRGFSGANVLTF. In nucleotides, the CDR3 is TGTGCCAGCAGTTACGGCGGGGGCAGGGGGTTCTCTGGGGCCAACGTCCTGACTTTC.

The V and J genes are TRBV6-2 or TRBV6-3 and TRBJ1-5, with no clear D. This CDR3 has 14 amino acids. Germline-derived CDR1 and CDR2 are MNHEY and SVGEGT. V was clipped by 4 bases and J by 7 bases, with 14 bases between them. DNA for the CDR3: TGTGCCAGCAGTTCCGGCCGGGTTGGGCAGCCCCAGCATTTT. Translating gives CASSSGRVGQPQHF.

V is TRBV6-6 and J is TRBJ2-3; TRBD2 might be the D (6 bases). V shed 8 bases and J shed 2 bases, with 17 bases lying between them. The CDR3 contains 15 residues. The V gene's germline CDR1 is MNHNY and CDR2 SVGAGI (reference sequence). The CDR3 coding sequence is TGTGCCAGCGAGGGACTTGGGGTAACCACAGATACGCAGTATTTT. This codes for CASEGLGVTTDTQYF.

This chain connects TRBV23-1 to TRBJ1-1; D may be TRBD1 (6 bases). TRBV23-1 is an open reading frame, and its role is uncertain. Trimming stripped 1 base from V and 3 bases from J, with 9 bases between. CDR3 length equals 14 residues. The CDR3 is CASSQFGQHTEAFF. CDR3 bases: TGCGCCAGCAGTCAATTCGGACAGCACACTGAAGCTTTCTTT.

V gene TRBV27 combines with J gene TRBJ1-1; D unclear. V shed 6 bases and J shed 3 bases, with 14 bases lying between them. CDR1 MNHEY and CDR2 SMNVEV come from the germline V gene (reference sequence). This CDR3 is 14 amino acids long. CDR3 in DNA: TGTGCCAGCAGACGGGCGCGGACTGACACTGAAGCTTTCTTT. It codes for CASRRARTDTEAFF.

V gene TRBV18 combines with J gene TRBJ2-7; the D gene is possibly TRBD2 (5 bases). The V gene lost 2 bases and the J gene lost 5 bases, with 7 bases spanning the gap. The length of the CDR3 is 12 residues. The germline CDR1 and CDR2 sequences are KGHSH and LQKENI. The CDR3 sequence is CASSPRRDEQYF. DNA of the CDR3: TGTGCCAGCTCACCAAGGCGGGACGAGCAGTACTTC.

Turning to this clonotype: Relative to the germline gene, one junction end is altered; a read error may explain this. This rearrangement joins TRBV18 to TRBJ2-2, with 8 bases matching TRBD2. CDR3 length: 16 amino acids. CDR1 KGHSH and CDR2 LQKENI come from the germline V gene. For the CDR3, the DNA is TGTGCCAGCTCGCCACGAGCGGGAGTCGGAACCGGGGAGCTGTTTTTT. This translates into CASSPRAGVGTGELFF. The whole variable domain, filled in from reference TRBV18 and TRBJ2-2, reads NAGVMQNPRHLVRRRGQEARLRCSPMKGHSHVYWYRQLPEEGLKFMVYLQKENIIDESGMPKERFSAEFPKEGPSILRIQQVVRGDSAAYFCASSPRAGVGTGELFFGEGSRLTVL.

The chain recombines TRBV5-1 with TRBJ2-2; tentative D call: TRBD2 (5 bases). The CDR3 covers 15 residues. Germline CDR1 SGHRS, CDR2 YFSETQ. Trimming stripped 4 bases from V and 0 bases from J, with 10 bases between. CDR3 DNA sequence: TGCGCCAGCAGCCCGGACGGGGCGAACACCGGGGAGCTGTTTTTT. Protein sequence: CASSPDGANTGELFF.

CDR3 bases: TGTGCCAGTAGGACATTCTCTAGCACAGATACGCAGTATTTT. Its protein product is CASRTFSSTDTQYF. V gene TRBV2 combines with J gene TRBJ2-3; a possible D gene is TRBD1 (5 bases). CDR1 is SNHLY and CDR2 is FYNNEI in the germline V gene. CDR3 length: 14 amino acids. The V end was cut by 9 bases, the J end by 0 bases, with 13 bases between.

This chain links TRBV2 with TRBJ2-1; D remains ambiguous. The germline V gene has CDR1 SNHLY and CDR2 FYNNEI. There are 13 residues in the CDR3. Trimming shortened V by 0 bases and J by 6 bases, and 6 bases separated the two germline ends. The CDR3 nucleotides read TGTGCCAGCAGTGAAGCGCTCTCCAATGAGCAGTTCTTC. Residues: CASSEALSNEQFF.

This clonotype was seen just once. The V call is TRBV20-1, the J call TRBJ2-1, with 14 bases matching TRBD2. J gave up 7 bases and V 6 bases, and 11 bases lay outside the gene matches. CDR1 and CDR2 (germline): DFQATT, SNEGSKA (reference sequence). This CDR3 has 16 residues. This chain's CDR3 is CSAATSGRADRNEQFF. In nucleotides, the CDR3 is TGCAGTGCGGCGACTAGCGGGAGGGCCGATCGGAATGAGCAGTTCTTC.

V and J are TRBV6-5 and TRBJ2-5; 8 bases align to TRBD1. The CDR3 spans 14 residues. Germline loops: CDR1 MNHEY, CDR2 SVGAGI. V lost 6 bases to trimming and J lost 7 bases; unmatched junction nucleotides: 10. The CDR3 DNA reads as TGTGCCAGCAGCCTGGACAGGGAGGTCGGGACCCAGTACTTC. It codes for CASSLDREVGTQYF.

The chain is built from TRBV7-2 and TRBJ2-4; perhaps D is TRBD1 or TRBD2 (5 bases each). Deletions cut 6 bases from V and 10 bases from J, with 13 bases between. CDR3 length: 12 residues. The germline CDR1 and CDR2 sequences are SGHTA and FQGNSA. The CDR3 spells CASSGGSTIQYF. CDR3 coding DNA: TGTGCCAGCAGTGGGGGATCAACGATTCAGTACTTC.

The chain uses TRBV5-4 and TRBJ1-2; 7 bases are shared with TRBD1. Trimming cost V 4 bases and J 2 bases; bases outside gene matches: 5. This CDR3 comprises 14 residues. Germline CDR1 reads SGHNT; CDR2 reads YYREEE (reference sequence). In DNA form, the CDR3 reads TGTGCCAGCAGCGCTACACAGGGGAACTATGGCTACACCTTC. It translates to CASSATQGNYGYTF. Full variable domain (rest looked up from reference TRBV5-4 and TRBJ1-2): ETGVTQSPTHLIKTRGQQVTLRCSSQSGHNTVSWYQQALGQGPQFIFQYYREEENGRGNFPPRFSGLQFPNYSSELNVNALELDDSALYLCASSATQGNYGYTFGSGTRLTVV.

This clonotype turned up a few times. The chain recombines TRBV28 with TRBJ2-6, with 7 bases fitting TRBD2. V lost 4 bases and J lost 0; bases outside the gene matches: 3. There are 16 residues in the CDR3. Germline CDR1 reads MDHEN; CDR2 reads SYDVKM. The CDR3 region is CASSSTGGSGANVLTF. Here the CDR3 DNA reads TGTGCCAGCAGTTCCACGGGGGGCTCTGGGGCCAACGTCCTGACTTTC.

The chain recombines TRBV7-2 with TRBJ2-3; possibly TRBD1 for D (6 bases). The V gene lost 4 bases and the J gene lost 5 bases, with 13 bases spanning the gap. The CDR3 length is 14 residues. Germline assignment: CDR1 SGHTA and CDR2 FQGNSA. The CDR3 reads CASSSRQDRDTQYF. As DNA, the CDR3 is TGTGCCAGCAGCTCCAGACAGGATCGAGATACGCAGTATTTT.

CDR3 loop: CASSLLHNEQFF. CDR3 nucleotide sequence: TGTGCCAGCAGCTTGCTACACAATGAGCAGTTCTTC. The chain uses TRBV5-8 and TRBJ2-1; D unclear. This CDR3 has 12 residues. The V gene lost 1 base and the J gene lost 5 bases, with 4 bases spanning the gap. Germline lookup yields CDR1 SGHTS and CDR2 YDEGEE.